The 18 T cell receptor beta chains below all came from one sample that was sequenced in a study of post-analysis software for immune sequencing data. Prepared TCR beta cDNA libraries contained unique molecular identifiers. TCRdb analysed the PCR reads with MiXCR anew, one entry per CDR3 protein. This sample has fewer than 550,000 distinct CDR3 sequences, with less than 40% found just once. Study-level findings and limits: Comparison of patients with controls showed five TRBV segments more frequent in patients, TRBV5-6, TRBV5-1 and TRBV20-1 among them.

The antigens for these receptors are not known. The sequencing input was blood. These receptors were collected from a girl aged 2-17 years with multiple sclerosis.

This clonotype has a handful of counts. The chain links TRBV2 to TRBJ2-5; 13 bases are a match to TRBD2. After removal of 7 bases from V and 2 bases from J, the junction contained 4 bases not matched to a gene. The germline gives CDR1 SNHLY, CDR2 FYNNEI. CDR3 length: 15 residues. Here the CDR3 reads CASTGLAGEQETQYF. In nucleotides, the CDR3 is TGTGCCAGCACTGGACTAGCGGGGGAACAAGAGACCCAGTACTTC.

The gene calls are TRBV20-1 and TRBJ2-3; TRBD2 matches 8 bases. Trimming at V came to 5 bases and at J to 6 bases, leaving 13 bases not matched to a gene. Germline V CDR1 and CDR2: DFQATT, SNEGSKA (reference sequence). This CDR3 region has 15 residues. CDR3 amino acids: CSASHYRTSQDTQYF. CDR3 nucleotides: TGCAGTGCTTCCCACTATCGGACTAGCCAGGATACGCAGTATTTT.

J is TRBJ2-2 and V is TRBV5-1, with 7 bases matching TRBD2. V gave up 5 bases and J gave up 6 bases; unmatched junction bases: 4. The CDR3 is 13 amino acids. Germline V lookup: CDR1 SGHRS, CDR2 YFSETQ. CDR3 sequence (DNA): TGCGCCAGCAGTAGCGGGTTGGCCGGGGAGCTGTTTTTT. This translates into CASSSGLAGELFF.

This clonotype was detected only a few times. The chain uses TRBV11-2 and TRBJ2-5; 7 positions match TRBD2. The junction had 15 bases not matched to a gene; V was cut back by 5 bases and J by 9 bases. Looked up from germline, CDR1 is SGHAT and CDR2 is FQNNGV. The CDR3 is 15 residues long. CDR3 in amino acids: CASSPPTEGLVAQYF. In DNA, the CDR3 is TGTGCCAGCAGCCCCCCCACCGAAGGACTAGTGGCCCAGTACTTC.

The V call is TRBV5-1, the J call TRBJ2-2; 9 bases line up with TRBD1. After removal of 4 bases from V and 6 bases from J, the junction contained 10 bases not matched to a gene. This CDR3 is built from 16 residues. The germline V gene has CDR1 SGHRS and CDR2 YFSETQ. This CDR3 reads CASSRLGQGIAGELFF. CDR3 DNA: TGCGCCAGCAGCCGGTTGGGACAGGGAATTGCCGGGGAGCTGTTTTTT.

This clonotype was detected many times. This chain links TRBV5-1 with TRBJ2-5; D ambiguous. This CDR3 spans 12 amino acids. CDR1 SGHRS and CDR2 YFSETQ come from the germline V gene. The V and J ends lost 2 bases and 4 bases respectively, with 6 bases between them. The CDR3 bases are TGCGCCAGCAGCTTTCCGGGAGAGACCCAGTACTTC. Encoded protein: CASSFPGETQYF.

This clonotype was seen more than once but under ten times. The chain couples TRBV15 to TRBJ1-2; D is perhaps TRBD1 (6 bases). The germline V gene encodes CDR1 LNHNV and CDR2 YYDKDF (reference sequence). The CDR3 covers 15 residues. Trimming removed 1 base at V and 9 bases at J, with 18 bases between. For the CDR3, the DNA is TGTGCCACCAGCAGAGGGAGGAGGGGGGCTGAGAGCTACACCTTC. Protein: CATSRGRRGAESYTF. The variable domain in full, completed from reference TRBV15 and TRBJ1-2, reads DAMVIQNPRYQVTQFGKPVTLSCSQTLNHNVMYWYQQKSSQAPKLLFHYYDKDFNNEADTPDNFQSRRPNTSFCFLDIRSPGLGDTAMYLCATSRGRRGAESYTFGSGTRLTVV.

The gene calls are TRBV9 and TRBJ1-2; weak D call: TRBD1 (5 bases). The CDR3 consists of 15 residues. Trimming pared 0 bases from V and 0 bases from J, leaving 9 bases between. CDR1 and CDR2 from the germline V gene are SGDLS and YYNGEE. CDR3 loop: CASSVGGTANYGYTF. The CDR3 DNA reads as TGTGCCAGCAGCGTAGGCGGGACGGCTAACTATGGCTACACCTTC.

The J gene is TRBJ2-3, the V gene TRBV28; 7 bases fit TRBD1. V was pared by 6 bases and J by 2 bases, with 8 bases of the junction left unmatched. Per the germline V gene, CDR1 is MDHEN and CDR2 is SYDVKM. The CDR3 loop spans 15 amino acids. DNA for the CDR3: TGTGCCAGCAGACCGAGGGGGCGCGCCACAGATACGCAGTATTTT. It codes for CASRPRGRATDTQYF.

This clonotype was recorded a few times. The V and J genes are TRBV10-3 and TRBJ1-1; 7 bases fit TRBD1. Germline CDR1 ENHRY, CDR2 SYGVKD. This CDR3 region has 20 residues. The V gene end was trimmed by 6 bases and the J gene end by 7 bases; junction bases not matched to a gene: 29. CDR3 region: CAIRTNPGQRSTPEGSEAFF. Written as DNA, the CDR3 is TGTGCCATCAGGACGAATCCGGGACAGCGATCCACACCCGAAGGCAGTGAAGCTTTCTTT.

Worth noting for this clonotype: The junction departs from germline at one end; a sequencing error may be responsible. CDR3 loop: CANSQQGLYGYTF. As DNA, the CDR3 is TGCGCCAACAGCCAACAGGGACTCTATGGCTACACCTTC. The V gene is TRBV5-1, the J gene TRBJ1-2, with a tentative D call TRBD1 (6 bases). This CDR3 has 13 residues. The germline V gene encodes CDR1 SGHRS and CDR2 YFSETQ.

This rearrangement joins TRBV5-6 to TRBJ1-5; no clear D gene. Germline V gene sequence: CDR1 SGHDT, CDR2 YYEEEE. The CDR3 has 13 residues. V lost 1 base and J lost 7, with 9 bases in between. Here the CDR3 reads CASSLTTRQPQHF. CDR3 DNA: TGTGCCAGCAGCTTGACCACGCGCCAGCCCCAGCATTTT.

This clonotype has a single count. This may arise from a read error, as a much more abundant clone is one base away. This rearrangement joins TRBV29-1 to TRBJ2-7; the D gene is possibly TRBD1 (5 bases). CDR1 is SQVTM and CDR2 is ANQGSEA in the germline V gene. Trimming took off 6 bases at V and 6 bases at J, with 15 bases between the two ends. The CDR3 has 12 amino acids. CDR3 protein: CSVAGPHGEQYF. Written as DNA, the CDR3 is TGCAGCGTCGCAGGGCCTCACGGCGAGCAGTACTTC.

The rearrangement uses TRBV15 and TRBJ1-5; tentative D call: TRBD1 (5 bases). The CDR3 has 12 residues. V was trimmed by 0 bases and J by 10 bases, leaving 7 bases between them. Germline V gene data show CDR1 as LNHNV and CDR2 as YYDKDF (reference sequence). The CDR3 region has the DNA TGTGCCACCAGCAGAGATCGGGGCCCCCAGCATTTT. Translation gives CATSRDRGPQHF. Together with reference TRBV15 and TRBJ1-5, the CDR3 gives the full variable domain: DAMVIQNPRYQVTQFGKPVTLSCSQTLNHNVMYWYQQKSSQAPKLLFHYYDKDFNNEADTPDNFQSRRPNTSFCFLDIRSPGLGDTAMYLCATSRDRGPQHFGDGTRLSIL.

Only a few counts were recorded for this clonotype. The chain carries TRBV10-3 and TRBJ2-3; D possibly corresponds to TRBD2 (10 bases). Germline-derived CDR1 and CDR2 are ENHRY and SYGVKD. V lost 4 bases, J lost 3 bases, and 26 bases lay in between. The CDR3 has 19 amino acids. The CDR3 DNA reads as TGTGCCATCAGTGGGACAGGGGAGTCTAGCGGGGGTTCGACAGATACGCAGTATTTT. Translated: CAISGTGESSGGSTDTQYF.

The V call is TRBV5-6, the J call TRBJ1-5; no clear D. This CDR3 spans 14 amino acids. V gave up 1 base and J gave up 4 bases, with 9 bases separating them. Germline CDR1 reads SGHDT; CDR2 reads YYEEEE. The CDR3: CASSLMAKNQPQHF. The CDR3 DNA reads as TGTGCCAGCAGCTTGATGGCCAAGAATCAGCCCCAGCATTTT.

The chain has TRBV29-1 and TRBJ1-2, with a possible D match to TRBD1 (5 bases). Germline CDR1 reads SQVTM; CDR2 reads ANQGSEA. V lost 6 bases and J lost 4, with 18 bases in between. The length of the CDR3 is 14 residues. CDR3 sequence reads: CSVEKGRGGYGYTF. CDR3 coding DNA: TGCAGCGTGGAAAAGGGGAGGGGAGGCTATGGCTACACCTTC.

This clonotype has only a few counts. The CDR3 DNA follows: TGCGCCAGCAGTACCCCGGGGGGTGAGCAGTTCTTC. This encodes CASSTPGGEQFF. The V call is TRBV5-1, the J call TRBJ2-1; TRBD2 aligns across 7 bases. Losses at the gene ends were 5 bases for V and 9 bases for J; bases not matched to a gene: 5. The CDR3 totals 12 residues. From germline, CDR1 is SGHRS and CDR2 YFSETQ.